This paragraph covers one TCR beta chain sequence. Its antigen is still unknown. Libraries were prepared by immunoSEQ multiplex PCR; TCRdb keeps only in-frame clonotypes and omits some of them. Of hundreds of thousands of clones listed, around 70% are singletons. This specimen belongs to a study of cytotoxic CD8 clonotypes in ibrutinib-treated CLL. Study summary: IGHV unmutated 17 to 18; relapsed/refractory 11; treatment-naive about 15. Partial response occurred in around 24 patients and complete response in 2; at median about 70 months, 14 remained remitted and some twelve progressed.

This CDR3 has 14 residues. The V end lost 7 bases, the J end lost 6 bases, and 16 bases lay between the germline ends. Germline-derived CDR1 and CDR2 are MNHEY and SMNVEV (reference sequence). Study-level points and caveats: Sampling times, which were not matched between the groups, differed between sustained-remission patients and progressing patients. The clonality went up when patients responded to ibrutinib and dropped back toward baseline at progression.

Sequenced here: PBMCs, sampled after 24 months of ibrutinib treatment. The V and J genes are TRBV27 and TRBJ2-1; D remains ambiguous. This TCR derives from a human donor with chronic lymphocytic leukemia. As DNA, the CDR3 is TGTGCCAGCACCAAATCCGGGTTTTCCAATGAGCAGTTCTTC. Its protein product is CASTKSGFSNEQFF.